The 10 T cell receptor beta chains reported below all come from one sample, sequenced in a study of blood T cell repertoires in COVID-19. Assay used: immunoSEQ multiplex PCR; TCRdb lists only in-frame clones, some missing. The data show approximately 390,000 clones, nearly 90% seen once. The sequenced material came from peripheral blood. Receptor source: a young man with active or convalescent COVID-19.

J is TRBJ1-5 and V is TRBV19; D is unresolved. Germline CDR1 LNHDA, CDR2 SQIVND (reference sequence). The CDR3 extends over 15 amino acids. Trimming shortened V by 2 bases and J by 4 bases, and 12 bases separated the two germline ends. This CDR3 is CASSISGNWNQPQHF. The CDR3 DNA is TGTGCCAGTAGTATATCGGGAAATTGGAATCAGCCCCAGCATTTT.

The chain carries TRBV10-2 and TRBJ2-2; 8 nucleotides match TRBD1. The CDR3 spans 16 residues. The ends lost 3 bases at V and 5 bases at J; junction bases unmatched: 8. In germline, CDR1 is WSHSY, CDR2 SAAADI. The CDR3 region is CASSETTGVGTGELFF. The CDR3 DNA follows: TGCGCCAGCAGTGAAACGACAGGGGTAGGGACCGGGGAGCTGTTTTTT.

The chain combines TRBV28 with TRBJ1-5; TRBD1 might be the D (6 bases). Germline CDR1 reads MDHEN; CDR2 reads SYDVKM. CDR3 length: 17 residues. Between the trimmed V and J ends, which lost 3 bases and 7 bases, there was a span of 22 bases. The CDR3 here is CASSFGTGTSIVQPQHF. CDR3 DNA: TGTGCCAGCAGTTTTGGTACAGGGACAAGCATTGTACAGCCCCAGCATTTT.

CDR3 residues: CASSLSGGAGTGELFF. The DNA for the CDR3 is TGTGCCAGCAGTTTATCTGGGGGGGCTGGCACCGGGGAGCTGTTTTTT. The rearrangement uses TRBV27 and TRBJ2-2; D is possibly TRBD2 (7 bases). Germline CDR1 reads MNHEY; CDR2 reads SMNVEV (reference sequence). Trimming took off 0 bases at V and 4 bases at J, with 12 bases between the two ends. The CDR3 extends over 16 amino acids.

V and J are TRBV11-2 and TRBJ2-7; the match to TRBD1 covers 7 bases. Germline CDR1 is SGHAT and CDR2 is FQNNGV. The CDR3 is 14 residues long. The ends lost 7 bases at V and 5 bases at J; junction bases unmatched: 11. Written as DNA, the CDR3 is TGTGCCAGCACCCTGGGACAGCTAAGCCACGAGCAGTACTTC. This translates into CASTLGQLSHEQYF.

The rearrangement links TRBV7-2 to TRBJ2-2; 11 nucleotides line up with TRBD2. Germline V gives CDR1 SGHTA, CDR2 FQGNSA. V dropped 0 bases and J dropped 0; count of bases not matched to a gene: 9. This CDR3 spans 20 amino acids. The CDR3 reads CASSLALDSGRETNTGELFF. The CDR3, as DNA: TGTGCCAGCAGCTTAGCGCTCGATAGCGGGAGGGAGACGAACACCGGGGAGCTGTTTTTT.

In DNA, the CDR3 is TGTGCCAGCAACCCCGGTGGTGGAGCTTTCTTT. Its protein is CASNPGGGAFF. This rearrangement joins TRBV28 to TRBJ1-1; D ambiguous. This CDR3 region has 11 residues. Trimming removed 7 bases at V and 10 bases at J, with 13 bases between. Per germline, CDR1 MDHEN and CDR2 SYDVKM.

This chain links TRBV19 with TRBJ2-2; 7 bases fit TRBD2. The CDR3 runs 14 residues. The germline gives CDR1 LNHDA, CDR2 SQIVND (reference sequence). J gave up 1 base and V 6 bases, and 2 bases lay outside the gene matches. CDR3 in DNA: TGTGCCAGTAGGGGACTAATGAACACCGGGGAGCTGTTTTTT. This encodes CASRGLMNTGELFF.

The count of this clone is one. This rearrangement joins TRBV6-6 to TRBJ2-5; D is unclear. The CDR3 consists of 13 residues. Trimming stripped 7 bases from V and 2 bases from J, with 11 bases between. CDR1 is MNHNY and CDR2 is SVGAGI in the germline V gene (reference sequence). In DNA, the CDR3 is TGTGCCAGCAAAGCAGGTGGGCAAGAGACCCAGTACTTC. Amino acids: CASKAGGQETQYF.

The J gene is TRBJ2-1, the V gene TRBV7-3; the match to TRBD1 covers 7 bases. CDR1 and CDR2 (germline): SGHTA, FQGTGA. V was clipped by 5 bases and J by 3 bases; unmatched bases: 7. This CDR3 has 15 amino acids. CDR3 DNA: TGTGCCAGCAGCCCCGGGACAGCCTACTACAATGAGCAGTTCTTC. This codes for CASSPGTAYYNEQFF. The whole variable domain, filled in from reference TRBV7-3 and TRBJ2-1, reads GAGVSQTPSNKVTEKGKYVELRCDPISGHTALYWYRQSLGQGPEFLIYFQGTGAADDSGLPNDRFFAVRPEGSVSTLKIQRTERGDSAVYLCASSPGTAYYNEQFFGPGTRLTVL.